A single sample gave rise to the 12 T cell receptor beta chains below, sequenced in a study of cytomegalovirus exposure and HLA in healthy donors. The repertoire was sequenced with immunoSEQ multiplex PCR; TCRdb's copy has only in-frame clones and lacks some. The sample has 130,000 or so clones, more than 80% seen once. The sample was PBMCs. Receptors originate from a woman between 25 and 40 years old in good health and CMV-seropositive.

Only a few counts were recorded for this clone. The chain recombines TRBV7-3 with TRBJ2-2; TRBD1 might be the D (6 bases). The CDR3 extends over 16 amino acids. Germline CDR1 and CDR2: SGHTA and FQGTGA. V lost 0 bases, J lost 0 bases, and 8 bases lay in between. The CDR3 DNA sequence: TGTGCCAGCAGCTTAACGGGGGCCTCGAACACCGGGGAGCTGTTTTTT. Protein: CASSLTGASNTGELFF.

The gene calls are TRBV5-6 and TRBJ2-5; the match to TRBD2 covers 13 bases. CDR3 length equals 17 residues. Germline V gene data show CDR1 as SGHDT and CDR2 as YYEEEE. Trimming cost V 2 bases and J 1 base; bases outside gene matches: 5. CDR3 amino acids: CASSLALAGGPQETQYF. As DNA, the CDR3 is TGTGCCAGCAGCTTAGCACTAGCGGGGGGGCCCCAAGAGACCCAGTACTTC.

The CDR3 region is CASSRVAGIDEQFF. Written as DNA, the CDR3 is TGTGCCAGCAGTCGAGTAGCGGGTATAGATGAGCAGTTCTTC. V and J are TRBV28 and TRBJ2-1; 7 bases match TRBD2. Germline assignment: CDR1 MDHEN and CDR2 SYDVKM. The CDR3 is made up of 14 amino acids. Trimming removed 5 bases from V and 8 bases from J; junction bases left unmatched: 9.

This sequence joins TRBV28 and TRBJ2-7, with 9 bases matching TRBD1. The germline CDR1 and CDR2 sequences are MDHEN and SYDVKM. With 6 bases clipped from V and 7 bases from J, the junction kept 7 bases outside the gene matches. CDR3 size: 13 residues. The CDR3 nucleotides read TGTGCCAGCAGCCCACAGGGGGCAAGGGAGCAGTACTTC. It yields the protein CASSPQGAREQYF.

This sequence joins TRBV7-9 and TRBJ2-7, with 8 positions matching TRBD1. Germline CDR1 SEHNR, CDR2 FQNEAQ (reference sequence). V was clipped by 5 bases and J by 3 bases; unmatched bases: 9. This CDR3 region has 15 residues. The CDR3 reads CASSPGWTGSYEQYF. The CDR3 DNA follows: TGTGCCAGCAGCCCGGGGTGGACAGGGAGCTACGAGCAGTACTTC.

V and J are TRBV27 and TRBJ2-6; 8 bases are shared with TRBD1. The V segment lost 5 bases and the J segment 4 bases; nucleotides outside the gene matches: 7. The CDR3 is 16 residues long. Germline lookup yields CDR1 MNHEY and CDR2 SMNVEV (reference sequence). For the CDR3, the DNA is TGTGCCAGCAGTCCCTGGACAGGGCCGGGGGCCAACGTCCTGACTTTC. It codes for CASSPWTGPGANVLTF.

This clone showed up just a few times. The chain joins TRBV20-1 to TRBJ1-5; D not resolved. This CDR3 contains 11 residues. In germline, CDR1 is DFQATT, CDR2 SNEGSKA (reference sequence). With 4 bases removed from V and 10 bases from J, the gap between germline ends came to 11 bases. DNA for the CDR3: TGCAGTGCTACAAATGCGAGCCCCCAGCATTTT. It codes for CSATNASPQHF.

The chain is built from TRBV14 and TRBJ2-1; 8 nucleotides line up with TRBD2. This CDR3 has 16 amino acids. CDR1 is SGHDN and CDR2 is FVKESK in the germline V gene. J lost 0 bases, V lost 3 bases, and 4 bases had no gene match. The CDR3 nucleotides are TGTGCCAGCAGCCAGAGTCGGGAGGGCTCCTACAATGAGCAGTTCTTC. Protein: CASSQSREGSYNEQFF.

The sample holds one count of this clone. This chain connects TRBV4-2 to TRBJ1-1, with 7 nucleotides matching TRBD1. Germline loops: CDR1 LGHNA, CDR2 YNFKEQ. This CDR3 is 16 amino acids long. The trim removed 0 bases at V and 0 bases at J, leaving 4 bases unmatched. Here the CDR3 reads CASSQDRTGVNTEAFF. The CDR3 bases are TGTGCCAGCAGCCAAGATAGGACAGGAGTGAACACTGAAGCTTTCTTT.

The count of this clone is one. The chain links TRBV2 to TRBJ2-3, with 8 nucleotides matching TRBD2. Germline V lookup: CDR1 SNHLY, CDR2 FYNNEI. V was clipped by 7 bases and J by 2 bases; unmatched bases: 2. The length of the CDR3 is 13 residues. In DNA, the CDR3 is TGTGCCAGCACGGGGGGGGTCACAGATACGCAGTATTTT. Protein product: CASTGGVTDTQYF.

This sequence joins TRBV19 and TRBJ1-6; D not resolved. This CDR3 is 15 amino acids long. Between the trimmed V and J ends, which lost 2 bases and 10 bases, there was a span of 15 bases. Germline CDR1 is LNHDA and CDR2 is SQIVND (reference sequence). CDR3 sequence reads: CASSIPGLLGSPLHF. The CDR3 coding sequence is TGTGCCAGTAGTATACCCGGACTTTTAGGGTCACCCCTCCACTTT.

This chain links TRBV28 with TRBJ2-2; the D gene is possibly TRBD1 (6 bases). The V gene's germline CDR1 is MDHEN and CDR2 SYDVKM. This CDR3 has 17 amino acids. V was pared by 5 bases and J by 0 bases, with 16 bases between. The CDR3 region has the DNA TGTGCCAGCAGTGCGCCGACAGGTCGGCCGAACACCGGGGAGCTGTTTTTT. This sequence encodes CASSAPTGRPNTGELFF.